A selection of T cell receptor beta chains follows, all from one sample in a study of blood T cell repertoires in COVID-19. TCRdb's table, derived via immunoSEQ multiplex PCR, lists solely in-frame clones and lacks some. The sample carries under 250,000 clones, about 93% recorded once. The sample consisted of peripheral blood. These receptors originate from a man aged 60 to 69 with COVID-19, enrolled during active disease. The CDR3 runs from the conserved cysteine through the conserved F or W. A D gene is named only where the DNA matches it firmly. Size is omitted from some rows. Given values are once, few, many or a class for expanded clones.

>TRBJ1-6|-|-|TRBV2|13
TGTGCCAGCAATAGGCAGGAAGGTTCACCCCTCCACTTT
CASNRQEGSPLHF
>TRBJ1-1|-|TRBD1|TRBV19|12
TGTGCCAGTAGTAGACCGGACAGGGCGGCTTTCTTT
CASSRPDRAAFF
>TRBJ2-7|once|-|TRBV5-4|15
TGTGCCAGCAGCCTCAAATGGACAGAAGGATACGAGCAGTACTTC
CASSLKWTEGYEQYF
>TRBJ2-3|-|TRBD2|TRBV27|14
TGTGCCAGCAGGACTAGCGGGAGGGGGGGGCCGCAGTATTTT
CASRTSGRGGPQYF
>TRBJ1-1|few|-|TRBV5-6|14
TGTGCCAGTCAACAGGGTGTGGGGTTCACTGAAGCTTTCTTT
CASQQGVGFTEAFF
>TRBJ2-1|-|TRBD2|TRBV4-2|15
TGTGCCAGCAGCCGCCGACTAGCCCCCTACAATGAGCAGTTCTTC
CASSRRLAPYNEQFF
>TRBJ1-2|-|-|TRBV30|15
TGTGCCTGGAGTCGGGATCGCGGAGGCGGCTATGGCTACACCTTC
CAWSRDRGGGYGYTF
>TRBJ1-6|-|-|TRBV2|14
TGTGCCAGCAGTGGGTTGGAGGGTAATTCACCCCTCCACTTT
CASSGLEGNSPLHF
>TRBJ2-7|-|-|TRBV28|16
TGTGCCAGCAGTTCCCGAGCCGCCGCCCGGGTGTACGAGCAGTACTTC
CASSSRAAARVYEQYF
>TRBJ2-1|-|-|TRBV9|16
TGTGCCAGCAGCGTAGGCGGAGGGGGCAGCCACAATGAGCAGTTCTTC
CASSVGGGGSHNEQFF
>TRBJ2-4|-|TRBD2|TRBV28|17
TGTGCCAGCAGTTCGGCGGGGACGGGGGGTGGCAAAAACATTCAGTACTTC
CASSSAGTGGGKNIQYF
>TRBJ1-1|-|-|TRBV5-4|14
TGTGCCAGCAGCCTCGGGGGGATGAACACTGAAGCTTTCTTT
CASSLGGMNTEAFF
>TRBJ2-5|-|-|TRBV7-8|15
TGTGCCAGCAGCTCCCAGACAGGCGGTGGGGAGACCCAGTACTTC
CASSSQTGGGETQYF
>TRBJ1-5|-|TRBD1|TRBV19|16
TGTGCCAGTAGTTCCATCGACAGGGGTGCCCGTCAGCCCCAGCATTTT
CASSSIDRGARQPQHF
>TRBJ2-1|-|TRBD1|TRBV2|14
TGTGCCAGTAAAAGACAGGGAACCTACAATGAGCAGTTCTTC
CASKRQGTYNEQFF
>TRBJ1-1|-|-|TRBV9|15
TGTGCCAGCAGCCCTTGGGAGGGGGAGGACACTGAAGCTTTCTTT
CASSPWEGEDTEAFF
>TRBJ1-6|few|TRBD1|TRBV28|15
TGTGCCAGCAGACCCCCGACAGGGCGGTTTTCACCCCTCCACTTT
CASRPPTGRFSPLHF
>TRBJ2-2|-|TRBD2|TRBV3-1/TRBV3-2|17
TGTGCCAGCAGCCGCAAAAAGCGGGAGTCGAACACCGGGGAGCTGTTTTTT
CASSRKKRESNTGELFF
>TRBJ1-1|-|-|TRBV10-3|14
TGTGCCATCAGTGAGGCGGGATCGCGAACTGAAGCTTTCTTT
CAISEAGSRTEAFF
>TRBJ2-7|-|TRBD1|TRBV9|16
TGTGCCAGCAGCGTAGGGTTAGGGGGCTCCTCCTACGAGCAGTACTTC
CASSVGLGGSSYEQYF
>TRBJ1-2|once|-|TRBV20-1|14
TGCAGTGCTAGTGTGCGAACGAAGATTTATGGCTACACCTTC
CSASVRTKIYGYTF
>TRBJ1-5|-|TRBD1|TRBV19|17
TGTGCCAGTAGTACGACCGACAGGGCCCATCGGCGTCAGCCCCAGCATTTT
CASSTTDRAHRRQPQHF
>TRBJ2-1|-|-|TRBV5-1|12
TGCGCCAGCAGCTTGAGTAGCAATGAGCAGTTCTTC
CASSLSSNEQFF
>TRBJ1-2|-|-|TRBV2|13
TGTGCCAGCAGTGAAGGGACAGATATCGGCTACACCTTC
CASSEGTDIGYTF
>TRBJ1-3|-|-|TRBV9|12
TGTGCCAGCAGCGTACCGGGAAACACCATATATTTT
CASSVPGNTIYF
>TRBJ1-6|-|-|TRBV18|15
TGTGCCAGCTCAAGCGGACAGCTCCCCGATTCACCCCTCCACTTT
CASSSGQLPDSPLHF
>TRBJ1-1|-|-|TRBV19|16
TGTGCCAGTAGTATAGATTATCCGGACAGATCCACTGAAGCTTTCTTT
CASSIDYPDRSTEAFF
>TRBJ2-7|-|-|TRBV5-6|13
TGTGCCAGCAGCTTCGGGGTCCCCTACGAGCAGTACTTC
CASSFGVPYEQYF
>TRBJ2-1|-|TRBD1|TRBV28|14
TGTGCCAGCACGGAGGACAGGGGAATCTCTGGGAAGTTCTTC
CASTEDRGISGKFF
>TRBJ1-6|-|-|TRBV9|14
TGTGCCAGCAGCGTTGGGCAACCTAATTCACCCCTCCACTTT
CASSVGQPNSPLHF
>TRBJ2-3|-|-|TRBV28|15
TGTGCCAGCAGTTTTCCGGGATTGGGCACAGATACGCAGTATTTT
CASSFPGLGTDTQYF
>TRBJ2-7|-|-|TRBV27|14
TGTGCCAGCAGTTCATGGGACAAACAGTACGAGCAGTACTTC
CASSSWDKQYEQYF
>TRBJ1-4|-|TRBD1|TRBV19|15
TGTGCCAGTAGTACACACCAGGGGGTTGGTGAAAAACTGTTTTTT
CASSTHQGVGEKLFF
>TRBJ2-2|once|TRBD1|TRBV14|17
TGTGCCAGCAGCCAAGATGTTCGACAGGGGGGCACCGGGGAGCTGTTTTTT
CASSQDVRQGGTGELFF
>TRBJ1-2|-|TRBD1|TRBV10-3|14
TGTGCCATCAGCGGGACAGGAGTTAACTATGGCTACACCTTC
CAISGTGVNYGYTF
>TRBJ2-6|-|TRBD2|TRBV3-1/TRBV3-2|18
TGTGCCAGCAGCAAAAAGCGGGGGGTCAACTCTGGGGCCAACGTCCTGACTTTC
CASSKKRGVNSGANVLTF
>TRBJ2-5|-|-|TRBV30|14
TGTGCCTGGAGGGACACCAATTTAGGGAAGACCCAGTACTTC
CAWRDTNLGKTQYF
>TRBJ1-4|-|TRBD1|TRBV2|14
TGTGCCAGCCGTAGGGGACAGGGGATTGAAAAACTGTTTTTT
CASRRGQGIEKLFF
>TRBJ2-7|-|-|TRBV9|13
TGTGCCAGCAGCGTAGGCGGGGGCTCGGAGCAGTACTTC
CASSVGGGSEQYF
>TRBJ2-1|-|-|TRBV25-1|13
TGTGCCAGCAGCGCCACTCCTTACAATGAGCAGTTCTTC
CASSATPYNEQFF
>TRBJ2-1|-|TRBD1|TRBV24-1|17
TGTGCCACCAGTGTACACCGACAGGGGTTATCCTACAATGAGCAGTTCTTC
CATSVHRQGLSYNEQFF
>TRBJ2-7|once|-|TRBV5-6|13
TGTGCCAGCAGCTTGTCAGGGTTCTACGAGCAGTACTTC
CASSLSGFYEQYF
>TRBJ2-1|-|TRBD1|TRBV6-2/TRBV6-3|15
TGTGCCAGCAGTTCCCGGACAGGGCTCGCCGGTGAGCAGTTCTTC
CASSSRTGLAGEQFF
>TRBJ1-2|-|-|TRBV18|14
TGTGCCAGCTCACCACGGGAGGGCTCCGACGGCTACACCTTC
CASSPREGSDGYTF
>TRBJ1-1|few|TRBD1|TRBV18|17
TGTGCCAGCTCACCATTGTCCGTGGGACAGGGGAACACTGAAGCTTTCTTT
CASSPLSVGQGNTEAFF
>TRBJ1-1|-|TRBD1|TRBV30|17
TGTGCCTGGAGTCGATCATCTACCGGGACAGGGCCGAAGTCGGCTTTCTTT
CAWSRSSTGTGPKSAFF
>TRBJ1-5|-|-|TRBV28|15
TGTGCCAGCAGTTTAAGACGGGGGACGGGCCAGCCCCAGCATTTT
CASSLRRGTGQPQHF